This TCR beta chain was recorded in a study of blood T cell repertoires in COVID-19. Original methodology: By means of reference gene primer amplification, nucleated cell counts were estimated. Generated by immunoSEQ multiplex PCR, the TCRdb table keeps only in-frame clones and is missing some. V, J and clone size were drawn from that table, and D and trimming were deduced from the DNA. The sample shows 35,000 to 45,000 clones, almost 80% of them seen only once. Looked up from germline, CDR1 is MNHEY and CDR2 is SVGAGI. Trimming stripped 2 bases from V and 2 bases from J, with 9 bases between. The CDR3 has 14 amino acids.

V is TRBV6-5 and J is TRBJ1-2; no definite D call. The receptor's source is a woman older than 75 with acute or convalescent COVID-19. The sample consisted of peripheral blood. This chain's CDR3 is CASSYLASNYGYTF. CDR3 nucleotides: TGTGCCAGCAGTTACCTCGCTAGCAACTATGGCTACACCTTC.